Following are 27 T cell receptor beta chains from one sample sequenced in a study of T cells in Graves' hyperthyroidism and ophthalmopathy. The source material, RNA transcripts, was used to amplify TCR beta CDR3 regions. The study used the HTBI primer set for a first-round RT-PCR of the TCR CDR3. TCRdb called the multiplex PCR reads again in MiXCR, with one record for every CDR3 protein. This table holds around 700,000 distinct CDR3 sequences, around a third found once. Sequenced: blood. These receptors were obtained from a woman in her thirties or forties with Graves' hyperthyroidism.

This clonotype was picked up many times. V usage is TRBV10-3 and J usage is TRBJ2-7, with D perhaps TRBD1 (6 bases). The CDR3 runs 14 residues. The V and J ends lost 9 bases and 0 bases respectively, with 15 bases between them. Germline loops: CDR1 ENHRY, CDR2 SYGVKD. The CDR3, as DNA: TGTGCCATGTCTCGGGACAAACCCTCCTACGAGCAGTACTTC. Translated: CAMSRDKPSYEQYF.

This clonotype was counted a few times. The V call is TRBV6-1, the J call TRBJ1-4; 10 nucleotides align to TRBD1. The J segment lost 5 bases and the V segment lost 8 bases, leaving 5 bases of the junction unmatched. CDR1 MNHNS and CDR2 SASEGT come from the germline V gene. CDR3 length: 14 amino acids. CDR3: CASVPGQGNEKLFF. The CDR3 coding sequence is TGTGCCAGCGTCCCGGGACAGGGGAATGAAAAACTGTTTTTT.

This clonotype has a handful of counts. The rearrangement uses TRBV9 and TRBJ2-7; D is possibly TRBD1 or TRBD2 (5 bases each). CDR3 length: 13 residues. From germline, CDR1 is SGDLS and CDR2 YYNGEE. Between the trimmed V and J ends, which lost 0 bases and 9 bases, there was a span of 13 bases. The CDR3 DNA follows: TGTGCCAGCAGCGTAGGGGGGATGACACCGCAGTACTTC. This encodes CASSVGGMTPQYF.

V and J are TRBV6-6 and TRBJ1-2; 8 nucleotides line up with TRBD1. Germline V gene sequence: CDR1 MNHNY, CDR2 SVGAGI (reference sequence). The CDR3 is made up of 15 amino acids. V lost 3 bases to trimming and J lost 4 bases; unmatched junction nucleotides: 7. DNA of the CDR3: TGTGCCAGCAGTTATTCCGGGACAGGCCTCTATGGCTACACCTTC. The encoded protein is CASSYSGTGLYGYTF.

A word on this clonotype: A much larger clone is a single base away; this may be a read error. The chain uses TRBV7-2 and TRBJ2-2; 10 bases are a match to TRBD2. Germline loops: CDR1 SGHTA, CDR2 FQGNSA. The CDR3 runs 15 residues. The CDR3, as DNA: TGTGCCAGCAGCTACCTAGCGGGGGTGAGCGGGGACCTGTTTTTT. Translated, it gives CASSYLAGVSGDLFF.

The chain has TRBV10-3 and TRBJ1-1, with 7 bases lining up with TRBD1. V was clipped by 5 bases and J by 1 base; unmatched bases: 4. CDR1 is ENHRY and CDR2 is SYGVKD in the germline V gene. This CDR3 comprises 14 residues. CDR3 in amino acids: CAISSGDRNTEAFF. The CDR3 nucleotides are TGTGCCATCAGTTCAGGGGACAGGAACACTGAAGCTTTCTTT.

This clonotype was seen ten or more times. This chain connects TRBV5-1 to TRBJ1-2; D may be TRBD1 (5 bases). Germline CDR1 SGHRS, CDR2 YFSETQ. The CDR3 length is 16 residues. V was pared by 0 bases and J by 6 bases, with 18 bases between. CDR3 coding DNA: TGCGCCAGCAGCTTGGGTCGGGGGGGAGTCGGCGATGGCTACACCTTC. It encodes CASSLGRGGVGDGYTF.

This clonotype was detected a few times. The chain links TRBV6-1 to TRBJ2-2; 8 bases map to TRBD1. The CDR3 spans 15 residues. Germline CDR1 reads MNHNS; CDR2 reads SASEGT. V lost 3 bases to trimming and J lost 4 bases; unmatched junction nucleotides: 4. CDR3 DNA: TGTGCCAGCAGTGAGCAGGGGGCCGTCACCGGGGAGCTGTTTTTT. The encoded protein is CASSEQGAVTGELFF.

This chain uses TRBV24-1 with TRBJ1-4; 9 bases map to TRBD1. Germline V gene sequence: CDR1 KGHDR, CDR2 SFDVKD. V shed 7 bases, J shed 5 bases, and the junction held 13 bases outside the gene matches. The CDR3 contains 17 residues. CDR3 bases: TGTGCCACCAGGGGCAGACAGGGGGTTTCCTACAATGAAAAACTGTTTTTT. Its protein is CATRGRQGVSYNEKLFF.

This chain links TRBV7-9 with TRBJ1-3; D call uncertain. V lost 5 bases and J lost 4, with 9 bases in between. The CDR3 contains 13 residues. Germline CDR1 is SEHNR and CDR2 is FQNEAQ (reference sequence). The CDR3 sequence: CASSTPRGNTIYF. The CDR3 bases are TGTGCCAGCAGCACCCCTCGGGGAAACACCATATATTTT.

This clonotype came up once. The chain carries TRBV7-6 and TRBJ2-7, with D uncertain. Trimming stripped 5 bases from V and 0 bases from J, with 8 bases between. Germline assignment: CDR1 SGHVS and CDR2 FNYEAQ. The CDR3 is 13 residues long. CDR3 in amino acids: CASSPYSSYEQYF. CDR3 DNA: TGTGCCAGCAGCCCATACAGCTCCTACGAGCAGTACTTC.

The rearrangement uses TRBV30 and TRBJ2-2, with D possibly being TRBD2 (5 bases). The CDR3 loop spans 13 amino acids. V was pared by 0 bases and J by 8 bases, with 10 bases between. CDR1 is GTSNPN and CDR2 is SVGIG in the germline V gene (reference sequence). The CDR3 sequence: CAWSVREGGELFF. CDR3 in DNA: TGTGCCTGGAGTGTACGGGAAGGAGGGGAGCTGTTTTTT.

The chain couples TRBV10-3 to TRBJ2-7, with 8 bases matching TRBD1. Germline V lookup: CDR1 ENHRY, CDR2 SYGVKD. V dropped 2 bases and J dropped 0; count of bases not matched to a gene: 6. The CDR3 is 16 amino acids. The chain's CDR3 is CAISEGQGPNSYEQYF. In DNA form, the CDR3 reads TGTGCCATCAGTGAGGGACAGGGCCCCAACTCCTACGAGCAGTACTTC.

This clonotype was seen ten or more times. The chain links TRBV24-1 to TRBJ1-2; 9 positions match TRBD1. The CDR3 extends over 17 amino acids. Germline lookup yields CDR1 KGHDR and CDR2 SFDVKD. Trimming cost V 5 bases and J 2 bases; bases outside gene matches: 11. CDR3 bases: TGTGCCACCAGTGCTAATATTCCCGGGACAGGGAACTATGGCTACACCTTC. Residues: CATSANIPGTGNYGYTF.

This clonotype showed up just once. The CDR3: CASSLDRGHYGYTF. CDR3 coding DNA: TGTGCCAGCAGCTTAGACAGGGGGCACTATGGCTACACCTTC. This rearrangement joins TRBV5-4 to TRBJ1-2; TRBD1 agrees at 10 bases. From germline, CDR1 is SGHNT and CDR2 YYREEE (reference sequence). V gave up 2 bases and J gave up 3 bases; unmatched junction bases: 1. This CDR3 is 14 amino acids long.

This clonotype was counted between two and nine times. The rearrangement links TRBV6-1 to TRBJ1-4; D perhaps matches TRBD1 (5 bases). There are 19 residues in the CDR3. The V gene's germline CDR1 is MNHNS and CDR2 SASEGT. V was clipped by 5 bases and J by 3 bases, with 25 bases between them. The CDR3 DNA is TGTGCCAGCAGTTCAATCTACACACATACGACAGACTCTAATGAAAAACTGTTTTTT. The encoded protein is CASSSIYTHTTDSNEKLFF.

This clonotype was found many times. The J gene is TRBJ2-5, the V gene TRBV5-8; D perhaps matches TRBD1 (5 bases). The CDR3 covers 14 residues. Germline CDR1 reads SGHTS; CDR2 reads YDEGEE. V lost 4 bases, J lost 1 base, and 11 bases lay in between. DNA of the CDR3: TGTGCCAGCAGCCGCAGGGTTCTCCAAGAGACCCAGTACTTC. This encodes CASSRRVLQETQYF.

The chain has TRBV7-6 and TRBJ1-4; perhaps TRBD1 as D (6 bases). The V gene lost 1 base and the J gene lost 8 bases, with 14 bases spanning the gap. Germline CDR1 reads SGHVS; CDR2 reads FNYEAQ. The CDR3 spans 15 residues. CDR3 residues: CASSLVQGRGEKLFF. The CDR3, as DNA: TGTGCCAGCAGCTTAGTACAGGGAAGAGGGGAAAAACTGTTTTTT.

The rearrangement links TRBV7-3 to TRBJ2-2; 9 nucleotides line up with TRBD2. Looked up from germline, CDR1 is SGHTA and CDR2 is FQGTGA. V shed 6 bases, J shed 6 bases, and the junction held 8 bases outside the gene matches. CDR3 size: 15 residues. The CDR3 is CASRRAGGGSGELFF. The CDR3 coding sequence is TGTGCCAGCAGAAGAGCGGGGGGCGGGTCCGGGGAGCTGTTTTTT.

This clonotype appeared many times. CDR3 bases: TGTGCCAGCACCCTCGGAGGCTACGACTATGGCTACACCTTC. It specifies CASTLGGYDYGYTF. The rearrangement joins TRBV12-3 or TRBV12-4 to TRBJ1-2, with D unresolved. V lost 7 bases and J lost 3, with 15 bases in between. This CDR3 has 14 amino acids.

A note on this clonotype: The conserved closing phenylalanine or tryptophan is absent in this CDR3, likely reflecting a read error. The limits of the CDR3 on the DNA are not certain, so only TCRdb's listed CDR3 is given. The J gene is TRBJ2-6, the V gene TRBV10-3; the table names TRBD1, a call not compared with the DNA. CDR1 and CDR2 (germline): ENHRY, SYGVKD. The CDR3 has 14 amino acids, counting both end residues. This CDR3 is CAISGRRWGQRPEC.

A word on this clonotype: Since the CDR3 does not end with the conserved phenylalanine or tryptophan, this likely comes from a read error. The rearrangement links TRBV3-1 to TRBJ1-1; a weak D match, TRBD1 (6 bases). This CDR3 region has 12 residues. Germline-derived CDR1 and CDR2 are LGHDT and YNNKEL (reference sequence). DNA of the CDR3: TGTGCCAGCAACCAACAGGGAACTGAAGCTTTCCTT. Translated, it gives CASNQQGTEAFL.

A few counts support this clonotype. J is TRBJ1-5 and V is TRBV6-1, with D hard to call. CDR1 and CDR2 from the germline V gene are MNHNS and SASEGT. This CDR3 spans 15 amino acids. With 8 bases removed from V and 1 base from J, the gap between germline ends came to 15 bases. The CDR3 DNA reads as TGTGCCAGCTCTCGTCCCACCAGAAGCAATCAGCCCCAGCATTTT. This translates into CASSRPTRSNQPQHF.

As regards this clonotype: At one end, the junction sequence differs from germline, possibly due to a read error. This chain uses TRBV5-1 with TRBJ2-2, with D tentatively TRBD1 or TRBD2 (5 bases each). The CDR3 is 15 amino acids. The V gene's germline CDR1 is SGHRS and CDR2 YFSETQ. The CDR3 reads CASSTVVWGTGELFF. The CDR3, as DNA: TGTGCCAGCAGCACGGTGGTCTGGGGGACCGGGGAGCTGTTTTTT.

The V gene is TRBV7-2, the J gene TRBJ1-4, with a tentative D call TRBD1 (6 bases). V lost 7 bases and J lost 5, with 17 bases in between. Germline CDR1 and CDR2: SGHTA and FQGNSA. This CDR3 has 15 amino acids. CDR3 bases: TGTGCCAGCACCCTAAACCCGACAGGAAATGAAAAACTGTTTTTT. Protein product: CASTLNPTGNEKLFF.

A single count supports this clonotype. The chain combines TRBV7-2 with TRBJ1-3, with 7 bases matching TRBD1. CDR1 is SGHTA and CDR2 is FQGNSA in the germline V gene. V lost 3 bases to trimming and J lost 5 bases; unmatched junction nucleotides: 7. The CDR3 sequence is 15 residues long. CDR3 sequence reads: CASSLEGQSRNTIYF. In DNA form, the CDR3 reads TGTGCCAGCAGCTTGGAGGGACAGTCGAGAAACACCATATATTTT.

CDR3 residues: CASSPFIGGEFSGQPQHF. The CDR3, as DNA: TGTGCCAGCAGCCCATTCATTGGGGGGGAATTTTCTGGTCAGCCCCAGCATTTT. The chain employs TRBV7-2 and TRBJ1-5, with D possibly being TRBD1 (5 bases). V dropped 5 bases and J dropped 6 bases, with 26 bases sitting between them. Germline CDR1 is SGHTA and CDR2 is FQGNSA. CDR3 length: 18 residues.